Listed below are T cell receptor beta chains from one sample, sequenced in a study of blood T cell repertoires in COVID-19. Some clones are missing from TCRdb's copy, which holds only in-frame ones; the method was immunoSEQ multiplex PCR. In the table there are 200,000 to 250,000 clones, roughly 88% of which are singletons. Sequencing used PBMCs or T cells enriched from blood (not recorded which). Receptors originate from a woman in her forties with acute COVID-19. Both conserved end residues are part of each CDR3. A D gene is named only where the DNA matches it firmly. The size field is filled for only some rows; it gives once, few, many or a size class.

.,TRBJ1-2,TRBV5-1,.,CASSLGHGIVQLLGQSYGYTF,TGCGCCAGCAGCCTCGGTCATGGCATTGTCCAACTACTCGGACAGTCCTATGGCTACACCTTC
.,TRBJ1-1,TRBV19,.,CASATVLVTEAFF,TGTGCCAGTGCAACAGTCCTGGTCACTGAAGCTTTCTTT
.,TRBJ2-6,TRBV25-1,.,CASSGWDTSSGANVLTF,TGTGCCAGCAGTGGTTGGGACACGAGCTCTGGGGCCAACGTCCTGACTTTC
.,TRBJ1-3,TRBV10-2,.,CASSLGDYSGNTIYF,TGCGCCAGCAGTTTAGGAGATTACTCTGGAAACACCATATATTTT
.,TRBJ1-6,TRBV7-2,.,CASSALMGGSPLHF,TGTGCCAGCAGCGCCCTCATGGGGGGGTCACCCCTCCACTTT
.,TRBJ2-1,TRBV4-2,.,CASSQRRDGNEQFF,TGTGCCAGCAGCCAACGCCGTGACGGGAATGAGCAGTTCTTC
.,TRBJ1-1,TRBV11-2,.,CASRPLSIRGDEAFF,TGTGCCAGCAGACCCCTGTCTATCAGGGGTGATGAAGCTTTCTTT
.,TRBJ2-5,TRBV6-5,TRBD1,CASTLGKGARETQYF,TGTGCCAGCACCCTGGGGAAGGGGGCGCGGGAGACCCAGTACTTC
.,TRBJ2-1,TRBV2,.,CASSQPGAYNEQFF,TGTGCCAGCAGTCAACCGGGGGCCTACAATGAGCAGTTCTTC
few,TRBJ1-2,TRBV27,.,CASSLSQRGRGYTF,TGTGCCAGCAGTTTATCGCAAAGGGGGAGAGGCTACACCTTC
.,TRBJ1-1,TRBV14,.,CASSPGWRTEAFF,TGTGCCAGCAGCCCAGGGTGGCGCACTGAAGCTTTCTTT
.,TRBJ1-1,TRBV19,.,CASSWTEDTEAFF,TGTGCCAGTAGTTGGACAGAGGACACTGAAGCTTTCTTT
.,TRBJ2-5,TRBV18,TRBD1,CASSPLRDRTQETQYF,TGTGCCAGCTCACCTCTCCGGGACAGGACCCAAGAGACCCAGTACTTC
.,TRBJ1-3,TRBV18,TRBD1,CASSTDRGNTIYF,TGTGCCAGCTCAACCGACAGGGGGAACACCATATATTTT
.,TRBJ2-5,TRBV5-1,.,CASRNSQETQYF,TGCGCCAGCAGGAACAGTCAAGAGACCCAGTACTTC
.,TRBJ1-1,TRBV27,.,CASSLSNGGGTEAFF,TGTGCCAGCAGTTTATCGAATGGGGGGGGGACTGAAGCTTTCTTT
.,TRBJ1-5,TRBV6-5,TRBD1,CASSRQGVDQPQHF,TGTGCCAGCAGTCGACAGGGGGTGGATCAGCCCCAGCATTTT
once,TRBJ1-1,TRBV4-3,.,CASSQDFGGTEAFF,TGCGCCAGCAGCCAAGATTTCGGGGGTACTGAAGCTTTCTTT
.,TRBJ2-7,TRBV27,TRBD1,CASSLVLFWGQPNTPYEQYF,TGTGCCAGCAGTTTAGTTCTTTTTTGGGGACAGCCTAACACCCCCTACGAGCAGTACTTC
few,TRBJ1-6,TRBV28,TRBD1,CASSGGGPGNSPLHF,TGTGCCAGCAGTGGAGGGGGCCCAGGTAATTCACCCCTCCACTTT
.,TRBJ1-5,TRBV10-3,TRBD1,CAISESGRGHDQPQHF,TGTGCCATCAGTGAGTCTGGCAGGGGGCATGACCAGCCCCAGCATTTT
.,TRBJ1-3,TRBV2,TRBD1,CASSDLTGSGNTIYF,TGTGCCAGCAGTGATTTGACAGGGTCCGGAAACACCATATATTTT
many,TRBJ2-2,TRBV10-3,.,CAISERGANTGELFF,TGTGCCATCAGTGAGCGGGGGGCCAACACCGGGGAGCTGTTTTTT
.,TRBJ1-5,TRBV18,TRBD1,CASSLQGDSNQPQHF,TGTGCCAGCTCACTCCAGGGGGATAGCAATCAGCCCCAGCATTTT
few,TRBJ1-2,TRBV12-3/TRBV12-4,.,CASSFSTYGYTF,TGTGCCAGCAGTTTCTCGACATATGGCTACACCTTC
.,TRBJ1-2,TRBV5-6,.,CASSLGSGRGNYGYTF,TGTGCCAGCAGCTTGGGTTCAGGTAGAGGGAACTATGGCTACACCTTC
.,TRBJ2-3,TRBV11-1,.,CASSFVGRGADTQYF,TGTGCCAGCAGCTTTGTGGGGCGCGGAGCAGATACGCAGTATTTT
.,TRBJ2-2,TRBV29-1,TRBD2,CSVIGLAENTGELFF,TGCAGCGTAATAGGACTAGCGGAGAACACCGGGGAGCTGTTTTTT
.,TRBJ2-3,TRBV3-1/TRBV3-2,.,CASSQYRDKTDTQYF,TGTGCCAGCAGCCAATACAGGGATAAGACAGATACGCAGTATTTT
.,TRBJ1-1,TRBV3-1/TRBV3-2,.,CASSRLGGTEAFF,TGTGCCAGCAGCCGACTCGGGGGGACTGAAGCTTTCTTT
.,TRBJ1-2,TRBV13,.,CASSSYPSDRSSGGYTF,TGTGCCAGCAGCTCCTACCCCTCGGACCGCTCATCGGGGGGCTACACCTTC
.,TRBJ1-2,TRBV27,TRBD1,CASWDRGRSYTF,TGTGCCAGCTGGGACAGGGGGCGAAGCTACACCTTC
.,TRBJ1-1,TRBV27,TRBD1,CASSPTGSTEAFF,TGTGCCAGCAGTCCGACAGGGTCGACTGAAGCTTTCTTT
.,TRBJ2-1,TRBV9,.,CASSVDSLEDNEQFF,TGTGCCAGCAGCGTAGATTCACTAGAGGACAATGAGCAGTTCTTC
.,TRBJ1-6,TRBV3-1/TRBV3-2,TRBD1,CASSSTGAYNSPLHF,TGTGCCAGCAGTTCGACAGGGGCCTATAATTCACCCCTCCACTTT
.,TRBJ1-4,TRBV27,TRBD1,CASSLLGGTGVEKLFF,TGTGCCAGCAGTTTATTGGGCGGGACAGGGGTTGAAAAACTGTTTTTT
.,TRBJ1-5,TRBV23-1,TRBD1,CASSQSGSNGRGQVHSNQPQHF,TGCGCCAGCAGTCAATCGGGCTCTAACGGCAGGGGGCAGGTTCATAGCAATCAGCCCCAGCATTTT
.,TRBJ1-1,TRBV18,.,CASSSGGGRRDTEAFF,TGTGCCAGCTCATCCGGGGGGGGACGGAGGGACACTGAAGCTTTCTTT
.,TRBJ1-1,TRBV29-1,.,CSVVRNTEAFF,TGCAGCGTTGTCAGGAACACTGAAGCTTTCTTT
.,TRBJ1-2,TRBV6-2/TRBV6-3,TRBD1,CASSTAGTGNYTF,TGTGCCAGCAGTACAGCCGGGACAGGGAACTACACCTTC
.,TRBJ2-1,TRBV9,TRBD2,CASSPPRIAGGRSSYNEQFF,TGTGCCAGCAGCCCCCCCAGGATAGCGGGGGGGCGCAGCTCCTACAATGAGCAGTTCTTC
.,TRBJ2-1,TRBV14,TRBD2,CASSQVTGIAGVEQFF,TGTGCCAGCAGCCAAGTTACCGGTATAGCGGGGGTCGAGCAGTTCTTC
.,TRBJ1-5,TRBV5-1,.,CASSTGDYSNQPQHF,TGCGCCAGCAGCACAGGCGATTATAGCAATCAGCCCCAGCATTTT
few,TRBJ1-1,TRBV7-5,.,CVRSLGTGVGIENTEAFF,TGTGTCAGAAGCTTAGGGACAGGGGTGGGCATTGAGAACACTGAAGCTTTCTTT
.,TRBJ1-4,TRBV19,.,CASSIGGRNEKLFF,TGTGCCAGTAGTATAGGAGGGAGGAATGAAAAACTGTTTTTT
.,TRBJ2-1,TRBV7-3,TRBD2,CASSPSLAGGRFREQFF,TGTGCCAGCAGCCCTAGTCTAGCGGGGGGGCGGTTCAGGGAGCAGTTCTTC
.,TRBJ1-1,TRBV21-1,.,CAGIGRTNTEAFF,TGTGCCGGTATAGGGAGAACGAACACTGAAGCTTTCTTT
.,TRBJ2-3,TRBV14,.,CASSQDARPTDTQYF,TGTGCCAGCAGCCAAGATGCGCGTCCCACAGATACGCAGTATTTT
.,TRBJ2-5,TRBV19,TRBD1,CASSIEGTGVFQGTQYF,TGTGCCAGTAGTATAGAGGGGACAGGGGTTTTTCAAGGGACCCAGTACTTC
.,TRBJ2-7,TRBV19,TRBD2,CASSITSGGEQYF,TGTGCCAGTAGTATTACTAGCGGGGGCGAGCAGTACTTC
.,TRBJ2-7,TRBV25-1,TRBD1,CASRGTGNYEQYF,TGTGCCAGCAGGGGGACAGGGAACTACGAGCAGTACTTC
.,TRBJ1-2,TRBV5-5,.,CASSPRDTSYGYTF,TGTGCCAGCAGCCCCCGGGATACATCCTATGGCTACACCTTC